Listed here are 5 T cell receptor beta chains from one sample, sequenced in a study of breast tumors, draining lymph nodes, adjacent tissues. The lymph nodes were axillary draining lymph nodes from breast cancer patients. TCRdb fed the multiplex PCR reads into MiXCR, producing one record per CDR3 protein. The sample yields approximately 210,000 distinct CDR3 sequences, approximately 29% seen once. The sample comprised axillary lymph node tissue. The origin of the receptors is a female donor with breast cancer. Some clones in this sample may be carry-over from other donors' samples.

The CDR3 reads CASSLRQGFFGVVEAFF. The CDR3 DNA is TGTGCCAGCAGTTTACGGCAGGGCTTTTTCGGCGTGGTGGAGGCTTTCTTT. The chain carries TRBV12-3 or TRBV12-4 and TRBJ1-1, with D possibly matching TRBD1 (5 bases). The CDR3 extends over 17 amino acids. Trimming took off 2 bases at V and 11 bases at J, with 27 bases between the two ends.

The sample holds a few counts of this clonotype. Possible read error: a much larger clone is one base away. The chain carries TRBV20-1 and TRBJ2-1; TRBD2 matches at 8 bases. With 0 bases clipped from V and 8 bases from J, the junction kept 6 bases outside the gene matches. CDR3 size: 14 residues. The V gene's germline CDR1 is DFQATT and CDR2 SNEGSKA (reference sequence). The CDR3 nucleotides read TGCAGTGCTAGAGAGCGCGGGAGGCACTATGAGCAGTTCTTC. Protein product: CSARERGRHYEQFF.

This clonotype occurred many times. V gene TRBV14 combines with J gene TRBJ2-5; D is perhaps TRBD1 (6 bases). The CDR3 runs 16 residues. V was clipped by 5 bases and J by 0 bases, with 16 bases between them. Germline V gene data show CDR1 as SGHDN and CDR2 as FVKESK. CDR3 in amino acids: CASSFGTLQNQETQYF. The CDR3 coding sequence is TGTGCCAGCAGCTTCGGGACACTCCAGAACCAAGAGACCCAGTACTTC.

The table lists this clonotype with a few counts. A much larger clone is a single base away; this may be a read error. This chain joins TRBV7-8 and TRBJ2-1; tentatively, D is TRBD1 or TRBD2 (5 bases each). CDR1 is SGHVS, CDR2 FQNEAQ, per germline. This CDR3 is built from 15 residues. Trimming removed 5 bases from V and 4 bases from J, with 15 bases in between. CDR3 loop: CASSDRDRAYNEQFF. CDR3 DNA sequence: TGTGCCAGCAGCGACCGGGACCGCGCTTACAATGAGCAGTTCTTC.

At least ten counts were recorded for this clonotype. For the CDR3, the DNA is TGCAGCGTTGACGGGAACTCTGGGGCCAACGTCCTGACTTTC. Its translation is CSVDGNSGANVLTF. J is TRBJ2-6 and V is TRBV29-1; D possibly corresponds to TRBD2 (5 bases). Germline lookup yields CDR1 SQVTM and CDR2 ANQGSEA. Deletions cut 3 bases from V and 0 bases from J, with 6 bases between. The CDR3 spans 14 residues.